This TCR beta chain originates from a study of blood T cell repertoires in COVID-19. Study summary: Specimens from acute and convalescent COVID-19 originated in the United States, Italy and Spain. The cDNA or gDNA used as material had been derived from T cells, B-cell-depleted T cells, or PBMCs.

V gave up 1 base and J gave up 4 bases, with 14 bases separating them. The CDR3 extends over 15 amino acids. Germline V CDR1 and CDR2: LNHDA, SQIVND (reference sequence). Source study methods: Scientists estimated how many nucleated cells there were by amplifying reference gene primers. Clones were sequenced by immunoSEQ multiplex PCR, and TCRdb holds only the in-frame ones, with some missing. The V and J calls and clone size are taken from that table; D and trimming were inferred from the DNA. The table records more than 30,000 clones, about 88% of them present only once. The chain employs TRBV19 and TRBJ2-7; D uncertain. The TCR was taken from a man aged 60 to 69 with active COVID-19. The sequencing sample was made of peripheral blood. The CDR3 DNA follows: TGTGCCAGTAGTATAGTGATGAACTCCCGGTACGAGCAGTACTTC. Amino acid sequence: CASSIVMNSRYEQYF. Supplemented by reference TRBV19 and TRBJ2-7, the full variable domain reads DGGITQSPKYLFRKEGQNVTLSCEQNLNHDAMYWYRQDPGQGLRLIYYSQIVNDFQKGDIAEGYSVSREKKESFPLTVTSAQKNPTAFYLCASSIVMNSRYEQYFGPGTRLTVT.